This T cell receptor (beta chain) was captured by sequencing in a study of T cells in Graves' hyperthyroidism and ophthalmopathy. CDR1 is SGHRS, CDR2 YFSETQ, per germline. V gave up 1 base and J gave up 6 bases, with 11 bases separating them. CDR3 length: 13 residues. Using around 10 ml of fresh peripheral blood, PBMCs were prepared. TCR beta CDR3 regions were amplified from RNA transcripts. The study used the HTBI primer set for a first-round RT-PCR of the TCR CDR3. Each CDR3 protein is one row after TCRdb ran MiXCR on the multiplex PCR reads. The sample includes approximately 410,000 distinct CDR3 sequences, approximately 15% of them seen just once.

The chain uses TRBV5-1 and TRBJ2-7; D gene uncertain. The origin of this receptor is a woman aged 18-30 years with Graves' hyperthyroidism. The specimen was blood. The CDR3 protein is CASSLLGSSEQYF. CDR3 coding DNA: TGCGCCAGCAGCTTGTTGGGGTCGAGCGAGCAGTACTTC.